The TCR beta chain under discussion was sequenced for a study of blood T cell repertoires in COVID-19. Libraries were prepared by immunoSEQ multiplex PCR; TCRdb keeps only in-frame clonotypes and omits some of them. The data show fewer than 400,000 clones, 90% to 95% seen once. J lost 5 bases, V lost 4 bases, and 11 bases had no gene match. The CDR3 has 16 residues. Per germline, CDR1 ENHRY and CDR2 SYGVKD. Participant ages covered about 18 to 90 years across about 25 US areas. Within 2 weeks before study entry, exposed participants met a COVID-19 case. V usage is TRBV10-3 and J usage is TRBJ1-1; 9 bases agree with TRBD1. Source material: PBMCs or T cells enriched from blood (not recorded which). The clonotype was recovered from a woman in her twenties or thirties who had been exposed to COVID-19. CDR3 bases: TGTGCCATCAGTGGACGGACAGGGGAGAAGAGGACTGAAGCTTTCTTT. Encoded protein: CAISGRTGEKRTEAFF.